This T cell receptor (beta chain) came from a study of blood T cell repertoires in COVID-19. Study-level background: PBMCs, B-cell-depleted T cells, or T cells provided the cDNA or gDNA that made up the material.

CDR1 and CDR2 (germline): SGHRS, YFSETQ. The CDR3 has 13 amino acids. The junction had 7 bases not matched to a gene; V was cut back by 4 bases and J by 13 bases. This clone was observed a few times. The identical CDR3 is also encoded by other nucleotide sequences in the sample. Seattle patients were enrolled while actively infected and followed longitudinally. As handled by the study authors: Amplification of reference gene primers was used by the study to estimate nucleated cell counts. This table comes from immunoSEQ multiplex PCR, and its TCRdb copy is limited to in-frame clones, with some not included. That table gives V, J and clone size, and the DNA gave D and trimming. The profile covers 250,000 to 400,000 clones, with 88% appearing a single time and approximately 1.6% taken by the ten largest.

Sequencing was performed on peripheral blood. V gene TRBV5-1 combines with J gene TRBJ1-6; 8 bases align to TRBD1. This TCR was sampled from a woman aged 30 to 39 with COVID-19, enrolled during active disease. For the CDR3, the DNA is TGCGCCAGCAGCCTCGGACAGGGATCCCCCCTCCACTTT. Translation: CASSLGQGSPLHF.